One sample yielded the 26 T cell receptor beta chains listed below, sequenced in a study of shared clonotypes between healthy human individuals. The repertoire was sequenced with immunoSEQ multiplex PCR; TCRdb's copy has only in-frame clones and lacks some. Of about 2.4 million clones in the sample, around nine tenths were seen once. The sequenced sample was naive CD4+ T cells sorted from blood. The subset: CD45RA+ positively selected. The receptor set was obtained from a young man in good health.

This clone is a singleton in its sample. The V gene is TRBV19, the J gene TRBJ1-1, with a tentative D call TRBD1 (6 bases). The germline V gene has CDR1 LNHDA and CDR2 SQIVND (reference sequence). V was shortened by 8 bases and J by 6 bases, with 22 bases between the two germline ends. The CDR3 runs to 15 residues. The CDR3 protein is CASGGQQGFKAEAFF. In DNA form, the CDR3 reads TGTGCCAGTGGAGGACAACAGGGATTTAAAGCTGAAGCTTTCTTT.

DNA for the CDR3: TGTGCCAGCAGCTTAGCGACCGCACCCCCGGAGCAGTACTTC. Its protein product is CASSLATAPPEQYF. The chain combines TRBV7-2 with TRBJ2-7; no reliable D call. Between the trimmed V and J ends, which lost 0 bases and 7 bases, there was a span of 13 bases. This CDR3 has 14 residues. Germline V gene lookup returns CDR1 SGHTA and CDR2 FQGNSA.

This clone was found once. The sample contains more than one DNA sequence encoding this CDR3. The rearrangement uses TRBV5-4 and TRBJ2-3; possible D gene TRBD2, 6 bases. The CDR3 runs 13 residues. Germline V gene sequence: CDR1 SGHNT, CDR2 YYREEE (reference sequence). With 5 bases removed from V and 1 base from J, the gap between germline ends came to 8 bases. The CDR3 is CASRGGGTDTQYF. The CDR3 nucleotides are TGTGCCAGCAGGGGAGGAGGCACAGATACGCAGTATTTT.

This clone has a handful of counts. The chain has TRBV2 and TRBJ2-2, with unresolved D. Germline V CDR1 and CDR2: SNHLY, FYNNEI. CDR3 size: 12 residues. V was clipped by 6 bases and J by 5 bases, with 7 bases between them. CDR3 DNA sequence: TGTGCCAGCAGACAGTTAACCGGGGAGCTGTTTTTT. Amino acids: CASRQLTGELFF.

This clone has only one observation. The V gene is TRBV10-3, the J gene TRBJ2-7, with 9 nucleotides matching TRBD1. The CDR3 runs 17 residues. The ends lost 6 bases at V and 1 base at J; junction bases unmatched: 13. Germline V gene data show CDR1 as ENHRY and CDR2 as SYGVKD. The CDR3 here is CAIRQSSGTGISYEQYF. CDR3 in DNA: TGTGCCATCAGACAAAGCTCTGGGACAGGGATTTCCTACGAGCAGTACTTC.

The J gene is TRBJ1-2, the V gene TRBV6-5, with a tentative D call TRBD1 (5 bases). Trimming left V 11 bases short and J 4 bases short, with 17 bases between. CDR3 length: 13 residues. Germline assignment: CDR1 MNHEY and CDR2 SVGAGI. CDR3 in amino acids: CAARRGILYGYTF. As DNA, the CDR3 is TGTGCCGCCAGGAGGGGCATCCTCTATGGCTACACCTTC.

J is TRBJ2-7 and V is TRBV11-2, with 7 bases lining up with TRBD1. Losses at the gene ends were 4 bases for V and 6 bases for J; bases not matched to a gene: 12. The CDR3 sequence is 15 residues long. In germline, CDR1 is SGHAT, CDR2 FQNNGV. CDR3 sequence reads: CASSSDGQVLSEQYF. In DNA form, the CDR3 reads TGTGCCAGCAGCTCCGATGGACAGGTTCTTAGCGAGCAGTACTTC.

The CDR3 DNA follows: TGTGCCAGCATCGAGGACAGGCGCTACAATGAGCAGTTCTTC. Encoded protein: CASIEDRRYNEQFF. This chain uses TRBV5-6 with TRBJ2-1; 7 bases agree with TRBD1. With V trimmed by 6 bases and J by 3 bases, 6 bases remained unmatched. This CDR3 contains 14 residues. Per germline, CDR1 SGHDT and CDR2 YYEEEE.

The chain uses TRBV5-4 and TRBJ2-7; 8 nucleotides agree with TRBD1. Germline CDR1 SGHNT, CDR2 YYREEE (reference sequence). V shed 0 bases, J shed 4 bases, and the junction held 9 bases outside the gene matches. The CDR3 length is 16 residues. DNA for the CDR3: TGTGCCAGCAGCTTGGGCCGGACAGGGAATAGTTACGAGCAGTACTTC. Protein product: CASSLGRTGNSYEQYF.

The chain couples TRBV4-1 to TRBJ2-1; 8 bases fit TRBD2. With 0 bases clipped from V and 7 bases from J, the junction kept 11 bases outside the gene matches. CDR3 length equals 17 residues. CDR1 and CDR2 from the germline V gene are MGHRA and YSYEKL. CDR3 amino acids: CASSQDMGSGRRNEQFF. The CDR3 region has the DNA TGCGCCAGCAGCCAAGATATGGGAAGCGGGAGAAGAAATGAGCAGTTCTTC.

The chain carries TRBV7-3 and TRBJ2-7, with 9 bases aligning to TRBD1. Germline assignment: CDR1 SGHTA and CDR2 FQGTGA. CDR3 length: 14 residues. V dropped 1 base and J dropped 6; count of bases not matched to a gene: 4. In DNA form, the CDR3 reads TGTGCCAGCAGCTTAATGGGACAGGGAGTCGAGCAGTACTTC. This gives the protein CASSLMGQGVEQYF.

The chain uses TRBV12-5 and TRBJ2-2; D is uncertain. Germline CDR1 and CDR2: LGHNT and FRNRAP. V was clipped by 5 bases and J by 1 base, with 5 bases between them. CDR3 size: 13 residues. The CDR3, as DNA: TGTGCTAGTGGTGCCCTGAACACCGGGGAGCTGTTTTTT. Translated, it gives CASGALNTGELFF.

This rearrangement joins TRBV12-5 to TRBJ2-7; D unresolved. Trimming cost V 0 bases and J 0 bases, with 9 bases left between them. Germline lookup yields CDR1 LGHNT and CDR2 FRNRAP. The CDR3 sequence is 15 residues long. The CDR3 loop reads CASGLVLSVSYEQYF. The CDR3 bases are TGTGCTAGTGGTTTGGTACTTTCGGTCTCCTACGAGCAGTACTTC.

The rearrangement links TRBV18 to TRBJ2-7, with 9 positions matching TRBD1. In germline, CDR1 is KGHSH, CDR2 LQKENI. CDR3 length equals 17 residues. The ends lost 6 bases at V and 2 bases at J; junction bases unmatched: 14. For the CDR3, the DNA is TGTGCCAGCTCTCCAAATACTCCGGGACAGGGCCCCTACGAGCAGTACTTC. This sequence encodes CASSPNTPGQGPYEQYF.

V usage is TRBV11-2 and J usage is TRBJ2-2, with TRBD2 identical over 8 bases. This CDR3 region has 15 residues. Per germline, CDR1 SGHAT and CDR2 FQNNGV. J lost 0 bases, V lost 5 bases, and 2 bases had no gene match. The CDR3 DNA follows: TGTGCCAGCAGCAATAGCGGGACGAACACCGGGGAGCTGTTTTTT. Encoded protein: CASSNSGTNTGELFF.

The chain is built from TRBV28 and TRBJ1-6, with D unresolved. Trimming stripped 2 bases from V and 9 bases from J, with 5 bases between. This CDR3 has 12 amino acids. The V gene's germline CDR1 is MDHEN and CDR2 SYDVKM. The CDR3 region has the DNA TGTGCCAGCAGTTTAGGGCCTTCACCCCTCCACTTT. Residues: CASSLGPSPLHF.

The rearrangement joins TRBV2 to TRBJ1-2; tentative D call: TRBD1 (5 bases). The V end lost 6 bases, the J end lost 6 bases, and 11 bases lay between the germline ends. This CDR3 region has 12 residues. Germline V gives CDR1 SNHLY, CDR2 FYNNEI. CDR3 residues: CASRWGRDGYTF. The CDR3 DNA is TGTGCCAGCAGATGGGGCAGGGATGGCTACACCTTC.

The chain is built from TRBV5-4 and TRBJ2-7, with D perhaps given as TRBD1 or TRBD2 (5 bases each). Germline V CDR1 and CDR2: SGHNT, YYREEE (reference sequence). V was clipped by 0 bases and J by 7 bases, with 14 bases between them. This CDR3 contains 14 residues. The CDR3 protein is CASSLAGVWGEQYF. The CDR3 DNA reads TGTGCCAGCAGCTTGGCCGGGGTCTGGGGGGAGCAGTACTTC.

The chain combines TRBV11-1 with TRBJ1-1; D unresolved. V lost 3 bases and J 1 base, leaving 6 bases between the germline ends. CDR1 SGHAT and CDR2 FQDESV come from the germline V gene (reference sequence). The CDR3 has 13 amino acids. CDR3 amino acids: CASSFRANTEAFF. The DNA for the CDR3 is TGTGCCAGCAGCTTCCGGGCGAACACTGAAGCTTTCTTT.

CDR3 sequence reads: CASSPRTSGGGETQYF. The CDR3 bases are TGTGCCAGCAGTCCAAGGACTAGCGGGGGGGGTGAGACCCAGTACTTC. This rearrangement joins TRBV5-4 to TRBJ2-5; 15 bases are shared with TRBD2. The V gene end was trimmed by 5 bases and the J gene end by 5 bases; junction bases not matched to a gene: 7. The germline V gene has CDR1 SGHNT and CDR2 YYREEE (reference sequence). This CDR3 contains 16 residues.

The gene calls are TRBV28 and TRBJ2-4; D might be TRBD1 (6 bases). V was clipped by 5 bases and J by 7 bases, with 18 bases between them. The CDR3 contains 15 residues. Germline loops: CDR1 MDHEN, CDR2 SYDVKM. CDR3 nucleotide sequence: TGTGCCAGCAGTCCAGGGGCTCCCCTCCCGAACATTCAGTACTTC. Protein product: CASSPGAPLPNIQYF.

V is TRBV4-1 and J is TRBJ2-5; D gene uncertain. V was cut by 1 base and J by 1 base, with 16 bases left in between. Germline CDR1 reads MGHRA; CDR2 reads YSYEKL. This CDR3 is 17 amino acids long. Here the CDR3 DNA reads TGCGCCAGCAGCCAAGGATCACTTGGGCGGATCCAAGAGACCCAGTACTTC. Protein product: CASSQGSLGRIQETQYF.

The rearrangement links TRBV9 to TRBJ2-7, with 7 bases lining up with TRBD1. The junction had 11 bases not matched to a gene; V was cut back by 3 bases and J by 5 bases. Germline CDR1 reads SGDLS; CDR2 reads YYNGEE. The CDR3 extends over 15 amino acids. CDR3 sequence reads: CASSATLQGNDEQYF. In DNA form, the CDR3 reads TGTGCCAGCAGCGCTACCTTACAGGGGAATGACGAGCAGTACTTC.

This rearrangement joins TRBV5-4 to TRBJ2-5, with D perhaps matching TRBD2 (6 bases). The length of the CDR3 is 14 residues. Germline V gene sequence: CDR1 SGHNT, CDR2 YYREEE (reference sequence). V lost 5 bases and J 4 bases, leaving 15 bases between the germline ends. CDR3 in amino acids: CASSPILGGETQYF. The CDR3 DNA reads TGTGCCAGCAGTCCTATTTTGGGGGGAGAGACCCAGTACTTC. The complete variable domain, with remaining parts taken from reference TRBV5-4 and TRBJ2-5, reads ETGVTQSPTHLIKTRGQQVTLRCSSQSGHNTVSWYQQALGQGPQFIFQYYREEENGRGNFPPRFSGLQFPNYSSELNVNALELDDSALYLCASSPILGGETQYFGPGTRLLVL.

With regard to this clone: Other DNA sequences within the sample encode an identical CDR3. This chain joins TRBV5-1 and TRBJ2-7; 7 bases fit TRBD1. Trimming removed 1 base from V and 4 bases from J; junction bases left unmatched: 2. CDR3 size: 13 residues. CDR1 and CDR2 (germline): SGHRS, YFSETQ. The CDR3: CASSLTGEYEQYF. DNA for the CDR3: TGCGCCAGCAGCTTGACAGGGGAGTACGAGCAGTACTTC.

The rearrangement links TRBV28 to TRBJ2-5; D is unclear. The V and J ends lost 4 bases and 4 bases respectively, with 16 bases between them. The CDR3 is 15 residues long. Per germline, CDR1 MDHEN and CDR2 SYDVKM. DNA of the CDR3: TGTGCCAGCAGTTCGCCCCTAGGTGGCGTAGAGACCCAGTACTTC. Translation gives CASSSPLGGVETQYF. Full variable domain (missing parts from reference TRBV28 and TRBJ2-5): DVKVTQSSRYLVKRTGEKVFLECVQDMDHENMFWYRQDPGLGLRLIYFSYDVKMKEKGDIPEGYSVSREKKERFSLILESASTNQTSMYLCASSSPLGGVETQYFGPGTRLLVL.